This TCR beta chain was recorded in a study of T cell responses to AZD1222 COVID-19 vaccine. The germline V gene encodes CDR1 DFQATT and CDR2 SNEGSKA (reference sequence). The V end lost 3 bases, the J end lost 11 bases, and 19 bases lay between the germline ends. CDR3 length: 13 amino acids. Profiled with immunoSEQ multiplex PCR; TCRdb holds only in-frame clones, not every one. There are more than 95,000 clones in the sample; around nine tenths occur only once, and 11% lies in the top ten. This chain connects TRBV20-1 to TRBJ1-1; TRBD1 is a possible D gene (6 bases). The sequence came from an adult in good health. Sequenced here: peripheral blood, sampled on day 0 of MenACWY control vaccination. The CDR3 reads CSASGGQNIKAFF. Here the CDR3 DNA reads TGCAGTGCTAGTGGGGGGCAAAATATCAAGGCTTTCTTT.